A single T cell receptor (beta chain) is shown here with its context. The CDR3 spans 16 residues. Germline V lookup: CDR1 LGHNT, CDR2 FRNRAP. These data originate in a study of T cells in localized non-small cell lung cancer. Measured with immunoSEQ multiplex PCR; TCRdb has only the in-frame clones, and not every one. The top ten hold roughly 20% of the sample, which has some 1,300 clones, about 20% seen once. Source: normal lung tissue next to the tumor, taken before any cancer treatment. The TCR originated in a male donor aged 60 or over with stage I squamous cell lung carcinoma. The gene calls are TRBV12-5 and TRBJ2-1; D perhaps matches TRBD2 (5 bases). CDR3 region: CASTKIWESSYNEQFF. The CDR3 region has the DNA TGTGCCAGCACAAAAATCTGGGAGAGCTCCTACAATGAGCAGTTCTTC.